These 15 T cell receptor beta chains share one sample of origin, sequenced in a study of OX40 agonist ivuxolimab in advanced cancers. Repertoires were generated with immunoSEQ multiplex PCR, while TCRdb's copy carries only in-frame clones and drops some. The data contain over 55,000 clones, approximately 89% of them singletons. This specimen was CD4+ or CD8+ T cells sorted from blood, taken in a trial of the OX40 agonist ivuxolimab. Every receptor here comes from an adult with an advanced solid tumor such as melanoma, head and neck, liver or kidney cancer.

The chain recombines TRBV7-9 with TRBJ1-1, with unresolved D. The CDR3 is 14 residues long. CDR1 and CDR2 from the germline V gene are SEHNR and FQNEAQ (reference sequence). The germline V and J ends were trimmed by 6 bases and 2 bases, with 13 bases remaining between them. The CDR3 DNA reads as TGTGCCAGCAGGTCGGCGGCGCCCAACACTGAAGCTTTCTTT. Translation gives CASRSAAPNTEAFF.

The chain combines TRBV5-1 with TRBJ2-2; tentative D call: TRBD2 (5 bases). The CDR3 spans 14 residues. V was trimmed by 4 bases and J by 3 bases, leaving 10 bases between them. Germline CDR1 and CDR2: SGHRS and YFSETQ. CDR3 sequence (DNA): TGCGCCAGCAGCCCCGGCGGGCACACCGGGGAGCTGTTTTTT. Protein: CASSPGGHTGELFF.

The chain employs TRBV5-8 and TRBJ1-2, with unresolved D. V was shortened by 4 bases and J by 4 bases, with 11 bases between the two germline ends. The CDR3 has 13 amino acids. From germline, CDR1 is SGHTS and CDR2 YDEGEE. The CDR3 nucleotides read TGTGCCAGCAGCAAGCAGGATGGCTATGGCTACACCTTC. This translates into CASSKQDGYGYTF. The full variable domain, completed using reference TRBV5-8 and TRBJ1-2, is EAGVTQSPTHLIKTRGQQATLRCSPISGHTSVYWYQQALGLGLQFLLWYDEGEERNRGNFPPRFSGRQFPNYSSELNVNALELEDSALYLCASSKQDGYGYTFGSGTRLTVV.

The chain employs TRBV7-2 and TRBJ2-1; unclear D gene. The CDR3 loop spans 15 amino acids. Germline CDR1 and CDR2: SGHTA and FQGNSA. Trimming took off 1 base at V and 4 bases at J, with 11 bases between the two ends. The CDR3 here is CASSLGPEIYNEQFF. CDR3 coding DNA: TGTGCCAGCAGCTTAGGTCCGGAAATTTACAATGAGCAGTTCTTC.

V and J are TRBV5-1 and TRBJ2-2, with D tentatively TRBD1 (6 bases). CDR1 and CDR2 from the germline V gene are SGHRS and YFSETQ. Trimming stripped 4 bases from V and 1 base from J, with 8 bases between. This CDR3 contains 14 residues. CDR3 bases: TGCGCCAGCAGCATGGGACAGAACACCGGGGAGCTGTTTTTT. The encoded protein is CASSMGQNTGELFF.

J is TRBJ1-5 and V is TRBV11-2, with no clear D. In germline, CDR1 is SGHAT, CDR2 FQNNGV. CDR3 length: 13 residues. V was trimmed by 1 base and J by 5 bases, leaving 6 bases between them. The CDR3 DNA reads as TGTGCCAGCAGCTTAGGGCCGTATCAGCCCCAGCATTTT. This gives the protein CASSLGPYQPQHF.

The chain's CDR3 is CASSFRGKETQYF. CDR3 bases: TGCGCCAGCAGCTTTAGGGGGAAAGAGACCCAGTACTTC. The chain couples TRBV5-1 to TRBJ2-5, with a possible D match to TRBD1 (6 bases). This CDR3 has 13 amino acids. V was cut by 2 bases and J by 3 bases, with 8 bases left in between. Per the germline V gene, CDR1 is SGHRS and CDR2 is YFSETQ.

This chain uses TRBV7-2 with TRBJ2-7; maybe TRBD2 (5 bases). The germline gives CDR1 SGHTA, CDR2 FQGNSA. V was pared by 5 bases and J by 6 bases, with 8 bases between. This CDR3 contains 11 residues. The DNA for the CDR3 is TGTGCCAGCAGCCGCGGAGGCGAGCAGTACTTC. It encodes CASSRGGEQYF.

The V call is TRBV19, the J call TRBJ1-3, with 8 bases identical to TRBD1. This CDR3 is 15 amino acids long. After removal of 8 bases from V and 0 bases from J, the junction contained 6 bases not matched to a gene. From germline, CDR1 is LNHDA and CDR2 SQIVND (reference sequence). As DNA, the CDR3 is TGTGCCAGTTCCCAGGGGGCCGTCTCTGGAAACACCATATATTTT. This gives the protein CASSQGAVSGNTIYF.

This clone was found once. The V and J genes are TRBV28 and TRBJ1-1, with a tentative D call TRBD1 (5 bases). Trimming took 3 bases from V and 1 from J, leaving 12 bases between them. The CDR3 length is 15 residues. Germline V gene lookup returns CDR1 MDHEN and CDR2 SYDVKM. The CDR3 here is CASSFRGKGNTEAFF. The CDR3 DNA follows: TGTGCCAGCAGTTTTAGGGGTAAAGGGAACACTGAAGCTTTCTTT.

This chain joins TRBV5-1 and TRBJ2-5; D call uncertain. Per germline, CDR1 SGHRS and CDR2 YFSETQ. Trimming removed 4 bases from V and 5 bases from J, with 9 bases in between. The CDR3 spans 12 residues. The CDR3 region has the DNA TGCGCCAGCAGCCTCACGGCGGAGACCCAGTACTTC. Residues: CASSLTAETQYF.

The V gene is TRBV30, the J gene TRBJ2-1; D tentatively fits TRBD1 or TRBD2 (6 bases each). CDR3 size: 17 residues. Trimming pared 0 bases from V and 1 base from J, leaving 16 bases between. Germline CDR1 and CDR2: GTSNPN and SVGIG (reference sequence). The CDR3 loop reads CAWSVRWGAGSYNEQFF. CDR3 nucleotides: TGTGCCTGGAGTGTACGTTGGGGGGCTGGATCCTACAATGAGCAGTTCTTC.

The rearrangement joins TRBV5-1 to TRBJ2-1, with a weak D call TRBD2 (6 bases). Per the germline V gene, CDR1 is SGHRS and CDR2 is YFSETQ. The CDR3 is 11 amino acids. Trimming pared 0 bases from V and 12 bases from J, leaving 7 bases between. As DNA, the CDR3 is TGCGCCAGCAGCTTGGGACTAGGGCAGTTCTTC. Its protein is CASSLGLGQFF.

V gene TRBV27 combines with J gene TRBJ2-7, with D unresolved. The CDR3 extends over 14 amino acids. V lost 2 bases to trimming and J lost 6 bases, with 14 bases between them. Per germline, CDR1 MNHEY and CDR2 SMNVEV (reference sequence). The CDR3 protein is CASSLPRPAPEQYF. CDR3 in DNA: TGTGCCAGCAGTTTACCCCGGCCCGCCCCCGAGCAGTACTTC.

This CDR3 reads CASSTPRGWNYGYTF. The CDR3 region has the DNA TGTGCCAGTAGTACCCCCCGGGGGTGGAACTATGGCTACACCTTC. V is TRBV19 and J is TRBJ1-2; a possible D gene is TRBD1 (5 bases). Germline V gene lookup returns CDR1 LNHDA and CDR2 SQIVND (reference sequence). The length of the CDR3 is 15 residues. Trimming removed 4 bases at V and 2 bases at J, with 14 bases between.